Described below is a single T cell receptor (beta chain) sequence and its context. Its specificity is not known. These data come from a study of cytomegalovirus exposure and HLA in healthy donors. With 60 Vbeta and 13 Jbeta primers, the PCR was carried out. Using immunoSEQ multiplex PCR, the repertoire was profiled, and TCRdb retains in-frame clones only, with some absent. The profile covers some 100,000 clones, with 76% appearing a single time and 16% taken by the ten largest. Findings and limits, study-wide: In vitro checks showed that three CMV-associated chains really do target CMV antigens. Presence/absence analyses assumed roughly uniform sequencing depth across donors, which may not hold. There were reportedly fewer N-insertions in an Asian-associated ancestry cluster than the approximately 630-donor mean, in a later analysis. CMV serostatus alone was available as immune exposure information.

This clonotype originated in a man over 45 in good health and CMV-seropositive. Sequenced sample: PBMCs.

The CDR3, as DNA: TGTGCCAGTAGAGATCCGCAGGGGGTTGGTGAAAAACTGTTTTTT. Its protein is CASRDPQGVGEKLFF. J is TRBJ1-4 and V is TRBV19; 7 positions agree with TRBD1. This CDR3 comprises 15 residues. From germline, CDR1 is LNHDA and CDR2 SQIVND (reference sequence). The trim removed 6 bases at V and 7 bases at J, leaving 11 bases unmatched.